This TCR beta chain was identified during a study of cytomegalovirus exposure and HLA in healthy donors. 60 Vbeta and 13 Jbeta primers were used in PCR. Method: immunoSEQ multiplex PCR; TCRdb's copy keeps in-frame clones and lacks some. This sample yields about 150,000 clones, of which roughly 80% are seen a single time; around 3.6% belongs to the top ten. CDR3 size: 14 residues. V gave up 0 bases and J gave up 4 bases, with 10 bases separating them. CDR1 and CDR2 from the germline V gene are GTSNPN and SVGIG (reference sequence). The receptor comes from a woman aged 40 to 50 in good health and CMV-seronegative. The chain recombines TRBV30 with TRBJ1-5, with D unclear. The sample taken for sequencing was PBMCs. CDR3 sequence: CAWSVQAENQPQHF. The DNA of the CDR3 is TGTGCCTGGAGTGTACAAGCGGAGAATCAGCCCCAGCATTTT.